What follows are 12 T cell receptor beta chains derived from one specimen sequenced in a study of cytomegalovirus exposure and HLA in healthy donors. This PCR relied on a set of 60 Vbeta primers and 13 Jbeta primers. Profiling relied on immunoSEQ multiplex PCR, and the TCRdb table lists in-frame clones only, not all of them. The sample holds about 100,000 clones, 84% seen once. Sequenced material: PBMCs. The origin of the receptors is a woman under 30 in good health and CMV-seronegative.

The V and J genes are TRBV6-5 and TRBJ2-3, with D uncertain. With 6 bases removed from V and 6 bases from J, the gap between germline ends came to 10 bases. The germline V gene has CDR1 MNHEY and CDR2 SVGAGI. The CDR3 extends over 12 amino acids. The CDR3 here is CASSRDGDTQYF. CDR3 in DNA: TGTGCCAGCAGCCGCGATGGTGATACGCAGTATTTT.

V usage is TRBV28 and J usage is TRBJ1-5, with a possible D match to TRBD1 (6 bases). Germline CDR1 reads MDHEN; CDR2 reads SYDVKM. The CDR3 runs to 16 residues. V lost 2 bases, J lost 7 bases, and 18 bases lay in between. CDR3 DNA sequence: TGTGCCAGCAGTTTAATCTTTCGGCATACAGGGCAGCCCCAGCATTTT. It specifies CASSLIFRHTGQPQHF.

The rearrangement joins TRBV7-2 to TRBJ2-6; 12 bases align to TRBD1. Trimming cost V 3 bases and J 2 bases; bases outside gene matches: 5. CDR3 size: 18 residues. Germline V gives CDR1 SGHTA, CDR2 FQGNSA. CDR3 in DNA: TGTGCCAGCAGCTTTCGGGGACAGGGGGCGGCTGGGGCCAACGTCCTGACTTTC. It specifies CASSFRGQGAAGANVLTF.

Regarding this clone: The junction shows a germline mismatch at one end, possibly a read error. The CDR3 region is CSSSLARGDYEQYF. CDR3 in DNA: TGTTCCAGCAGCTTGGCCAGGGGTGACTACGAGCAGTACTTC. This rearrangement joins TRBV7-9 to TRBJ2-7; D perhaps matches TRBD1 (6 bases). The germline CDR1 and CDR2 sequences are SEHNR and FQNEAQ (reference sequence). The CDR3 totals 14 residues.

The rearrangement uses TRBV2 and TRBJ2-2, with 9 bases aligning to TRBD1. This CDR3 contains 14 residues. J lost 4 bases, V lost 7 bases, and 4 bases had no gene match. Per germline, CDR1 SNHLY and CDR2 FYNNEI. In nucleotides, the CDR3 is TGTGCCAGCACGAGGACAGGGGTCACCGGGGAGCTGTTTTTT. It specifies CASTRTGVTGELFF.

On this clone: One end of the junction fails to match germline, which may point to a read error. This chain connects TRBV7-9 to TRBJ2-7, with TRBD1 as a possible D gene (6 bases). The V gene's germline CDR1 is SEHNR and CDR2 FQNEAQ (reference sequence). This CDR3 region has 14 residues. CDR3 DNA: TGTTCCAGCAGCTATCCGGGATACAGGGCTGAGCAGTACTTC. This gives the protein CSSSYPGYRAEQYF.

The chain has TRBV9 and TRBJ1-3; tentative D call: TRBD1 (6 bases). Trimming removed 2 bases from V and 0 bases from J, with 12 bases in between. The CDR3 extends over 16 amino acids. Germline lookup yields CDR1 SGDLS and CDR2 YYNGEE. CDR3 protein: CASSVLGGPSGNTIYF. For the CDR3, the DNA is TGTGCCAGCAGCGTTCTAGGGGGACCCTCTGGAAACACCATATATTTT.

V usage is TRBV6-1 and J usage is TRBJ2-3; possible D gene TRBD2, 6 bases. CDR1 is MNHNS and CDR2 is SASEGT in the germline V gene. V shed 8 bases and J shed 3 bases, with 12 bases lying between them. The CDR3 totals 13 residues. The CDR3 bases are TGTGCCAGCCGCCGGGACTTAACAGATACGCAGTATTTT. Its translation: CASRRDLTDTQYF.

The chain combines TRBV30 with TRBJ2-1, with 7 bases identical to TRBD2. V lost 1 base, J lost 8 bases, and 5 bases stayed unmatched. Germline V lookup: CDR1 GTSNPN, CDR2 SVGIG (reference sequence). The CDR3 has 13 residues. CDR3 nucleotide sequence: TGTGCCTGGAGTGAAGGCGGGAGTCATGAGCAGTTCTTC. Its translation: CAWSEGGSHEQFF.

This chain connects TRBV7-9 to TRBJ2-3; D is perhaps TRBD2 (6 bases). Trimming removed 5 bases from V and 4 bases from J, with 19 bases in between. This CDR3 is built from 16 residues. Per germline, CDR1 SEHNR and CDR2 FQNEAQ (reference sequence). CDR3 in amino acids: CASSAGPDAVADTQYF. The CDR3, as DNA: TGTGCCAGCAGCGCGGGACCAGACGCCGTGGCAGATACGCAGTATTTT.

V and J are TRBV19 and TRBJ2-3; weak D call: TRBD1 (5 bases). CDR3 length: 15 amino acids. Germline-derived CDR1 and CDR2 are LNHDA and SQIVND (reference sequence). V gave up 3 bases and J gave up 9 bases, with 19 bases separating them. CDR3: CASSIRQGATRTQYF. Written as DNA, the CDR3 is TGTGCCAGTAGTATCCGGCAGGGTGCCACTCGGACGCAGTATTTT.

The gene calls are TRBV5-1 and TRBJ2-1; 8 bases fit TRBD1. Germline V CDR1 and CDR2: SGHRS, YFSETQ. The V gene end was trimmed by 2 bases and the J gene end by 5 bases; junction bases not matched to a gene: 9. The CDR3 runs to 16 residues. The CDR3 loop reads CASSLFGQGANNEQFF. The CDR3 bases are TGCGCCAGCAGCTTATTCGGACAGGGAGCAAACAATGAGCAGTTCTTC.